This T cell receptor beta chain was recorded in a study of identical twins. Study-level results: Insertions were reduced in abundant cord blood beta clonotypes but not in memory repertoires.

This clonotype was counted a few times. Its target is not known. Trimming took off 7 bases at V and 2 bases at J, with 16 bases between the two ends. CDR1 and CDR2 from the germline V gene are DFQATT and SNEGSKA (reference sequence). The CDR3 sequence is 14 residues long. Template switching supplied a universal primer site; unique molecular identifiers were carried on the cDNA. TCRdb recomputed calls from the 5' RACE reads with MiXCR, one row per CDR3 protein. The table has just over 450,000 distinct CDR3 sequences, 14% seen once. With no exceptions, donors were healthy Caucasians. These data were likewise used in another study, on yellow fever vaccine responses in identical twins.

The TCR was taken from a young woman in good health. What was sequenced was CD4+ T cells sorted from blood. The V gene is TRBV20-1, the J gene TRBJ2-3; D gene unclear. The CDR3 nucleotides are TGCAGTGTATCCGGCGAGCCTTACACAGATACGCAGTATTTT. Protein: CSVSGEPYTDTQYF.